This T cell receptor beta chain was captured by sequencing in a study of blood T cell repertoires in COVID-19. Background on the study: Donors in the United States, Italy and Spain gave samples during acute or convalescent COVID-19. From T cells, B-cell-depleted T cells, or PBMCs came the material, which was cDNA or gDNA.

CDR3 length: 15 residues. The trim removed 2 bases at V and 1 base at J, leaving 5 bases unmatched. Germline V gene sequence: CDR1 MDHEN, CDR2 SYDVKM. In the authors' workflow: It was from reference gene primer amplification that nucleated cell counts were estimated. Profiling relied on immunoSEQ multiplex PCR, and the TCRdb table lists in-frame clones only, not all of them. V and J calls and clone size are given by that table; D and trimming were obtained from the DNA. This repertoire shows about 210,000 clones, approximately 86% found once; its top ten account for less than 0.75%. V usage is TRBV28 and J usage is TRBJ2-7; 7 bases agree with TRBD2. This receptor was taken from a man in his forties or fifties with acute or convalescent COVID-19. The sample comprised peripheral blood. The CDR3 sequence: CASSLEGAGSYEQYF. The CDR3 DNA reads TGTGCCAGCAGTTTAGAGGGAGCGGGGTCCTACGAGCAGTACTTC.